This T cell receptor (beta chain) appears in the sequencing data of a study of T-cell memory formation after mild COVID-19 (TCRdb year 2021). Broadly, across the study: Most TCR sequence clusters were specific to one of the two donors. In a couple of donors, T-cell clones that expanded and contracted after mild COVID-19 were followed by sequencing TCRalpha and TCRbeta repertoires longitudinally. The cohort was made up of two young adult volunteers, one female and one male, who were previously healthy.

This clonotype was seen only a few times. The antigen this receptor binds is unknown. No much larger clone exists at a distance of one base, and base qualities are not known. Cut back by 4 bases and 7 bases, the V and J ends lie 20 bases apart. Sequences SGHDT (CDR1) and YYEEEE (CDR2) are obtained from the germline V gene. Including cysteine and phenylalanine, the CDR3 has 15 amino acids. Of the read, only the CDR3 DNA is kept; its 45 bases are in frame from base 1. Ficoll-Paque density gradient centrifugation was used to isolate PBMCs. Sequenced using an Illumina NovaSeq 6000. TCRalpha and TCRbeta cDNA libraries were constructed by 5'RACE with constant-segment primers, with sample barcodes and unique molecular identifiers being introduced. Trizol reagent was used to extract RNA from every sample. The libraries were amplified in two PCR steps, and the second step added a second sample barcode and Illumina TruSeq adapters. Sequencing of the libraries was done on an Illumina NovaSeq, producing 2 x 150 bp paired-end reads. The published analysis was carried out like this. The reads were demultiplexed and collapsed into UMI-guided consensus sequences using migec v1.2.7. Using mixcr v2.1.11, UMI consensuses were aligned to TRA and TRB V and J templates and then assembled into clonotypes. A clonotype was counted as expanded or contracted only when both edgeR and NoisET called the clonotype significant, with the noise models trained on biological replicates. For edgeR calls, the cutoffs were a false discovery rate-adjusted p below 0.01 and a log2 fold-change threshold of 1. As an exploratory analysis of dynamics, PCA with hierarchical clustering was applied to max-normalized trajectories of the 1000 most abundant clonotypes. Each responding clone was given a CD4 or CD8 phenotype based on the CD4+ and CD8+ repertoires, which had been sequenced separately. TCRdb cleaned the public reads at Q25 with fastp, built clones with MiXCR and kept in-frame beta chains. Entries are consolidated by CDR3 protein sequence, retaining the most common genes and DNA. It is TCRdb's table, rather than the study itself, that gives the V and J calls and clone size. This sample has 450,000 to 650,000 distinct CDR3 sequences in its table, and around 21% of those were observed once. The ten largest clones add up to 12% of the sample.

Summary of the overall study and its limitations: Only a couple of mild cases were covered by the study, and larger cohorts that include severe cases with pre-infection samples were considered necessary. Some responding clones were detected in pre-infection memory, suggesting pre-existing cross-reactive memory T cells joined the SARS-CoV-2 response. Balanced CD4/CD8 phenotypes were observed for clones contracting from day 15 to 85, whereas a bias towards CD4+ was observed for a second wave of clones expanding from day 15 to 37. SARS-CoV-2 specificity of the second-wave clones peaking on day 37 was not confirmed. Contracting CD4+ clones turned up mainly in the CM and EM memory subsets, whereas EMRA was where CD8+ clones were enriched.

This TCR was sampled from an adult woman who had mild COVID-19 (a few samples of this study predate the infection). The sample titles of this study are shuffled in the database, so cell type and time point are left out; the donor was told from shared clones. The rearrangement joined TRBV5-6 to TRBJ1-2; TRBD1 is perhaps the D gene, given 5 matching bases. Sequencing was carried out using PBMCs or a T cell subset sorted from them (not recorded which). This receptor carries the CDR3 CASSPGAGRTRGYTF. The DNA is as follows: TGTGCCAGCAGCCCGGGAGCAGGGAGGACTCGTGGCTACACCTTC.